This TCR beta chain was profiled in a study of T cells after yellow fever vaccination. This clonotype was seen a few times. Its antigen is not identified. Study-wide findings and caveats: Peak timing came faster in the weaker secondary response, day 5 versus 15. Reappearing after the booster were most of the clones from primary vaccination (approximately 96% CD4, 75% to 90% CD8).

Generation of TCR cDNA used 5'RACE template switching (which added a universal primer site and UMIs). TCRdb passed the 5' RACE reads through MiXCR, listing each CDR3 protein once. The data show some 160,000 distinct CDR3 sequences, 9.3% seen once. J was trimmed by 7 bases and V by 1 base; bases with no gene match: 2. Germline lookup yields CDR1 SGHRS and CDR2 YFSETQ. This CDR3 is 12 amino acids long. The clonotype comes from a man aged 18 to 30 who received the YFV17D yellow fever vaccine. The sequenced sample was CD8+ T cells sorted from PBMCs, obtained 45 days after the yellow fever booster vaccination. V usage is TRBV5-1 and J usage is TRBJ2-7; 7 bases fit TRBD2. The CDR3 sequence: CASSLLGGEQYF. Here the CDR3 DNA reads TGCGCCAGCAGCTTGCTCGGGGGGGAGCAGTACTTC.